A selection of T cell receptor beta chains follows, all from one sample in a study of blood T cell repertoires in COVID-19. TCRdb's copy holds only in-frame clones and misses some; the assay was immunoSEQ multiplex PCR. The sample shows approximately 53,000 clones, 70% to 85% of them seen only once. Sequenced: PBMCs or T cells enriched from blood (not recorded which). The receptors were gathered from a woman in her fifties or sixties with acute COVID-19. The conserved cysteine and the conserved F or W are not part of the CDR3 here.

J gene: TRBJ2-1
V gene: TRBV19
CDR3 length: 9
CDR3 protein: ASARYDEQF

J gene: TRBJ2-1
V gene: TRBV13
CDR3 length: 17
CDR3 protein: ASSTKTSGGAFSYNEQF

J gene: TRBJ2-1
V gene: TRBV5-1
CDR3 length: 14
CDR3 protein: ASSLGSGGVYNEQF

J gene: TRBJ1-6
V gene: TRBV18
CDR3 length: 12
CDR3 protein: ASSPGGRGSPLH

J gene: TRBJ2-2
V gene: TRBV24-1
CDR3 length: 13
CDR3 protein: ATSTPTENTGELF

J gene: TRBJ2-5
V gene: TRBV2
CDR3 length: 13
CDR3 protein: ASITIAGASETQY

J gene: TRBJ1-6
V gene: TRBV6-5
CDR3 length: 13
CDR3 protein: ASSYGPVYNSPLH

J gene: TRBJ1-4
V gene: TRBV10-3
CDR3 length: 12
CDR3 protein: AARAGVNNEKLF

J gene: TRBJ2-7
V gene: TRBV4-1
CDR3 length: 14
CDR3 protein: ASSQTGTEASYEQY

J gene: TRBJ2-7
V gene: TRBV7-6
CDR3 length: 11
CDR3 protein: ASSQGLASEQY

J gene: TRBJ2-3
V gene: TRBV30
CDR3 length: 12
CDR3 protein: AWSGLAGTDTQY

J gene: TRBJ1-1
V gene: TRBV6-6
CDR3 length: 9
CDR3 protein: ASGQADEAF

J gene: TRBJ2-3
V gene: TRBV6-6
CDR3 length: 12
CDR3 protein: ASRQGQVLDTQY

J gene: TRBJ2-2
V gene: TRBV24-1
CDR3 length: 14
CDR3 protein: ATSDLHFGGTGELF

J gene: TRBJ2-2
V gene: TRBV4-1
CDR3 length: 11
CDR3 protein: ASSQVPVLELF

J gene: TRBJ1-6
V gene: TRBV7-3
CDR3 length: 13
CDR3 protein: ASSLTNSYNSPLH

J gene: TRBJ1-4
V gene: TRBV12-3/TRBV12-4
CDR3 length: 11
CDR3 protein: ASSSGNNEKLF

J gene: TRBJ1-1
V gene: TRBV20-1
CDR3 length: 9
CDR3 protein: NPSGGTEAF

J gene: TRBJ1-3
V gene: TRBV5-1
CDR3 length: 12
CDR3 protein: ASSLDEAGNTIY

J gene: TRBJ2-5
V gene: TRBV7-8
CDR3 length: 13
CDR3 protein: ASRFSTASGETQY

J gene: TRBJ1-1
V gene: TRBV12-3/TRBV12-4
CDR3 length: 10
CDR3 protein: ASSTSYTEAF

J gene: TRBJ2-7
V gene: TRBV7-3
CDR3 length: 13
CDR3 protein: ASSLFPGHSYEQY

J gene: TRBJ1-6
V gene: TRBV6-5
CDR3 length: 12
CDR3 protein: ATNRGRDNSPLH

J gene: TRBJ2-1
V gene: TRBV6-5
CDR3 length: 11
CDR3 protein: ASTLTPDNEQF

J gene: TRBJ2-3
V gene: TRBV6-2/TRBV6-3
CDR3 length: 10
CDR3 protein: ASSPASGTQY

J gene: TRBJ2-2
V gene: TRBV9
CDR3 length: 14
CDR3 protein: ASSVGNADFTGELF

J gene: TRBJ1-1
V gene: TRBV30
CDR3 length: 10
CDR3 protein: AWSTTNTEAF

J gene: TRBJ1-1
V gene: TRBV2
CDR3 length: 10
CDR3 protein: ASLQGSTEAF

J gene: TRBJ2-1
V gene: TRBV4-1
CDR3 length: 13
CDR3 protein: ASSPSGGNYNEQF

J gene: TRBJ1-5
V gene: TRBV18
CDR3 length: 14
CDR3 protein: ASSPGQINSNQPQH

J gene: TRBJ1-1
V gene: TRBV9
CDR3 length: 12
CDR3 protein: ASSAGDANTEAF

J gene: TRBJ2-1
V gene: TRBV7-9
CDR3 length: 10
CDR3 protein: ASSLGASEQF

J gene: TRBJ2-7
V gene: TRBV11-2
CDR3 length: 12
CDR3 protein: ASSFGQVVYEQY

J gene: TRBJ1-6
V gene: TRBV2
CDR3 length: 13
CDR3 protein: ASSDGASYNSPLH

J gene: TRBJ1-2
V gene: TRBV10-3
CDR3 length: 10
CDR3 protein: AISGVQYGYT

J gene: TRBJ1-4
V gene: TRBV5-5
CDR3 length: 15
CDR3 protein: ASSGGTGRQGSEKLF

J gene: TRBJ1-2
V gene: TRBV29-1
CDR3 length: 10
CDR3 protein: SVIQGFDGYT

J gene: TRBJ2-1
V gene: TRBV5-4
CDR3 length: 14
CDR3 protein: ASSLLDAGARNEQF

J gene: TRBJ1-2
V gene: TRBV7-9
CDR3 length: 12
CDR3 protein: ASSPRTGRDGYT

J gene: TRBJ1-1
V gene: TRBV11-3
CDR3 length: 10
CDR3 protein: ASSLEATEAF

J gene: TRBJ2-1
V gene: TRBV5-1
CDR3 length: 12
CDR3 protein: ASSSGQGLDEQF

J gene: TRBJ1-2
V gene: TRBV5-6
CDR3 length: 13
CDR3 protein: ASSLAGGHLDGYT

J gene: TRBJ2-7
V gene: TRBV5-1
CDR3 length: 13
CDR3 protein: ASSRGTGTSYEQY